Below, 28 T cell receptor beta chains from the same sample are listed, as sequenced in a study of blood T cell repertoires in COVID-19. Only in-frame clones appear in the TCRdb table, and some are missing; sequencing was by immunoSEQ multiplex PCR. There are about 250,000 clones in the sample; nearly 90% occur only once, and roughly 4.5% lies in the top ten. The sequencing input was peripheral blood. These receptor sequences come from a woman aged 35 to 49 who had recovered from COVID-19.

The CDR3 DNA follows: TGTGCCAGCAGATACAGACAGGGTACTGAAGCTTTCTTT. Its protein product is CASRYRQGTEAFF. The rearrangement joins TRBV27 to TRBJ1-1, with 7 bases aligning to TRBD1. V shed 6 bases and J 5 bases; nucleotides not matched to a gene: 6. CDR3 length: 13 amino acids. Germline CDR1 reads MNHEY; CDR2 reads SMNVEV (reference sequence).

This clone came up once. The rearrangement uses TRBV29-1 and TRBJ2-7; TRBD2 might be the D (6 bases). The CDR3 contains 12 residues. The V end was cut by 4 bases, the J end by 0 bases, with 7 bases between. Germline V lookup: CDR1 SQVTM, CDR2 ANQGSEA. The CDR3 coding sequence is TGCAGCGTTGTGGGGGGCTCCTACGAGCAGTACTTC. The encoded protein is CSVVGGSYEQYF.

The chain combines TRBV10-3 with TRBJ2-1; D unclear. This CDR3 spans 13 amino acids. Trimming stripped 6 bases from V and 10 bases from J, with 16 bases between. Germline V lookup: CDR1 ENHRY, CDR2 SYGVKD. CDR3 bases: TGTGCCATCAGGGCCCGCCAGGAAGACGAGCAGTTCTTC. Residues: CAIRARQEDEQFF.

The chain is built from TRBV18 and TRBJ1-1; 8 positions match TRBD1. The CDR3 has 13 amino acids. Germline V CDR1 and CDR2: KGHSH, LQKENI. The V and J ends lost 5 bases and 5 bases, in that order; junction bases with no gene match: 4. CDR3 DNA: TGTGCCAGCTCAGCAGGGGGCGTAACTGAAGCTTTCTTT. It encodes CASSAGGVTEAFF.

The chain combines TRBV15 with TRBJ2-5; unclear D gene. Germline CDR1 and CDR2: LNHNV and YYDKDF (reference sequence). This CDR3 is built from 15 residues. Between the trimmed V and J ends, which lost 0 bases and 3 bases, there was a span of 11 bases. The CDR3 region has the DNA TGTGCCACCAGCAGAGAGCCTCCCCGAGAAGAGACCCAGTACTTC. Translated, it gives CATSREPPREETQYF.

In nucleotides, the CDR3 is TGTGCCAGCAGCTCCCAATGGGGGCTCGAGACCCAGTACTTC. Its protein product is CASSSQWGLETQYF. The chain uses TRBV7-9 and TRBJ2-5; tentative D call: TRBD1 (6 bases). CDR3 length equals 14 residues. Germline V gene sequence: CDR1 SEHNR, CDR2 FQNEAQ (reference sequence). V was cut by 4 bases and J by 5 bases, with 14 bases left in between.

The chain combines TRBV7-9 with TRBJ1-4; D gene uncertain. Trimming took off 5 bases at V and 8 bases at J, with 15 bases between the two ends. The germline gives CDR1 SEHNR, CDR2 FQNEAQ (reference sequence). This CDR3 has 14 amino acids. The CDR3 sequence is CASSAPEGEEKLFF. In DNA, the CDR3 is TGTGCCAGCAGCGCGCCCGAGGGAGAGGAAAAACTGTTTTTT.

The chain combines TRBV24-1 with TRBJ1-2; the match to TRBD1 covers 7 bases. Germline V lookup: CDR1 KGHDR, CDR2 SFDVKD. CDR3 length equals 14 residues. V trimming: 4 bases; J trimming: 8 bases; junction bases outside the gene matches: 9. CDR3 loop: CATSEATGPKGYTF. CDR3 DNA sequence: TGTGCCACCAGTGAGGCGACAGGGCCGAAAGGCTACACCTTC.

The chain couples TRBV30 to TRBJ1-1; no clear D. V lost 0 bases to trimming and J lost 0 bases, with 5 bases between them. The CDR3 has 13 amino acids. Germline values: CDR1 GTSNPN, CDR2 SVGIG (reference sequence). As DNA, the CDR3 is TGTGCCTGGAGTGTACTAATGAACACTGAAGCTTTCTTT. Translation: CAWSVLMNTEAFF.

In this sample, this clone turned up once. The CDR3 sequence is CASSLSGLAGGETQYF. As DNA, the CDR3 is TGTGCCAGCAGCTTAAGTGGACTAGCGGGAGGAGAGACCCAGTACTTC. This chain connects TRBV11-3 to TRBJ2-5; 14 bases fit TRBD2. Germline CDR1 and CDR2: SGHNT and YENEEA. This CDR3 is 16 amino acids long. V gave up 2 bases and J gave up 4 bases; unmatched junction bases: 3. The whole variable domain, remainder taken from reference TRBV11-3 and TRBJ2-5, is EAGVVQSPRYKIIEKKQPVAFWCNPISGHNTLYWYLQNLGQGPELLIRYENEEAVDDSQLPKDRFSAERLKGVDSTLKIQPAELGDSAVYLCASSLSGLAGGETQYFGPGTRLLVL.

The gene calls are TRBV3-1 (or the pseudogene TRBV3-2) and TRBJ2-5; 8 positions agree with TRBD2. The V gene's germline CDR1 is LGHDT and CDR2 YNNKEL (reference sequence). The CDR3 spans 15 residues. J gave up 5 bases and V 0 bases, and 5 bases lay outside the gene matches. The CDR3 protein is CASSQDRSGGETQYF. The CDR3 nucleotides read TGTGCCAGCAGCCAAGATCGGAGCGGGGGTGAGACCCAGTACTTC.

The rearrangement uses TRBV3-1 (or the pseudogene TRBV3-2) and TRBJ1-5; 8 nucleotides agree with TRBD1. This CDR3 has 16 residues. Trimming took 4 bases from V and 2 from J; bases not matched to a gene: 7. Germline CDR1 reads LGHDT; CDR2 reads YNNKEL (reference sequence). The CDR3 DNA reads TGTGCCAGCAGCCGAGGGGACAGGAGGGGCAATCAGCCCCAGCATTTT. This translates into CASSRGDRRGNQPQHF.

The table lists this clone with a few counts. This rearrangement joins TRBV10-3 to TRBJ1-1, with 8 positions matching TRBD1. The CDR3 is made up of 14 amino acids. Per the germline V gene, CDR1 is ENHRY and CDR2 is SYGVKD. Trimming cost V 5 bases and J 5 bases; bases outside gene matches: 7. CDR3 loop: CAISSDRGGTEAFF. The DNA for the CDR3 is TGTGCCATCAGTAGCGACAGGGGTGGGACTGAAGCTTTCTTT.

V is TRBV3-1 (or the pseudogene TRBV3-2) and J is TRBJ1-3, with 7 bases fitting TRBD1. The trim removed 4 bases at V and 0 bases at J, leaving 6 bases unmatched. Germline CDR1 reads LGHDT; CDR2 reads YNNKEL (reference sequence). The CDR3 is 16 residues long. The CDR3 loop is CASSRYRGSSGNTIYF. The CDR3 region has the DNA TGTGCCAGCAGCCGTTACAGGGGAAGCTCTGGAAACACCATATATTTT.

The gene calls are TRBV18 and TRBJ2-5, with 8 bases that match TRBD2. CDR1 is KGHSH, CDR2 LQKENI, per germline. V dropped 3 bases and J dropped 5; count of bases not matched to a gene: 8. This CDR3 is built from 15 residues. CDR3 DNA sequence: TGTGCCAGCTCACCTTATAGCGGGGAGCGCGAGACCCAGTACTTC. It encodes CASSPYSGERETQYF.

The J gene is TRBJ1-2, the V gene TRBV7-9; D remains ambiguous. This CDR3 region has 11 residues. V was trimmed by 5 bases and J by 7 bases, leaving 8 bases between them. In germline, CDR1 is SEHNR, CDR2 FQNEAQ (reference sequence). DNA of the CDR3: TGTGCCAGCAGCCGGGTTGGTGGCTACACCTTC. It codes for CASSRVGGYTF.

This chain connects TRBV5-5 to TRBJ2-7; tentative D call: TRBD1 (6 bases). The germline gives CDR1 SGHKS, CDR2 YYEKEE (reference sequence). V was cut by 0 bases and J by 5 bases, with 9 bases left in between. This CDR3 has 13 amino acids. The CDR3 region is CASSLAPGDEQYF. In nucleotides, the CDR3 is TGTGCCAGCAGCTTGGCCCCAGGGGACGAGCAGTACTTC. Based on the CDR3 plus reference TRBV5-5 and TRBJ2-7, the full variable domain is DAGVTQSPTHLIKTRGQQVTLRCSPISGHKSVSWYQQVLGQGPQFIFQYYEKEERGRGNFPDRFSARQFPNYSSELNVNALLLGDSALYLCASSLAPGDEQYFGPGTRLTVT.

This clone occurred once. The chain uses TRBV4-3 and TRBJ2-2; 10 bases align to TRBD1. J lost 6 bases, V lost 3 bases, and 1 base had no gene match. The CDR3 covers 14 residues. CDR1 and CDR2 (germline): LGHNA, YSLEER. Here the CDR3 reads CASSHGTGAGELFF. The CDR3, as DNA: TGCGCCAGCAGCCACGGGACAGGGGCCGGGGAGCTGTTTTTT.

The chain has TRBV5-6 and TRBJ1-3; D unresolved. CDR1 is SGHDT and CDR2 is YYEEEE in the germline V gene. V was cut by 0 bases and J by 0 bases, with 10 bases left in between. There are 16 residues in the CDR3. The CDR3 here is CASSLVMPRSGNTIYF. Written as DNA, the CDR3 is TGTGCCAGCAGCTTGGTAATGCCGCGCTCTGGAAACACCATATATTTT.

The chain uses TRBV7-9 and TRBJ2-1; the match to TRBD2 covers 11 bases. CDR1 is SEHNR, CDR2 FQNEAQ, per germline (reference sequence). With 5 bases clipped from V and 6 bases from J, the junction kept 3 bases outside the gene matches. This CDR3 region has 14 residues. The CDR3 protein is CASSPSGRINEQFF. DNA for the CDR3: TGTGCCAGCAGCCCTAGCGGGAGGATCAATGAGCAGTTCTTC.

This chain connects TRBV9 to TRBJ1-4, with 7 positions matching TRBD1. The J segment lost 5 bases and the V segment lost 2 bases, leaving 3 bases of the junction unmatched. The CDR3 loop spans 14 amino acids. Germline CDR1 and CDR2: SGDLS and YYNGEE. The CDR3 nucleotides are TGTGCCAGCAGCGTGGGACAGAGGAATGAAAAACTGTTTTTT. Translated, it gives CASSVGQRNEKLFF.

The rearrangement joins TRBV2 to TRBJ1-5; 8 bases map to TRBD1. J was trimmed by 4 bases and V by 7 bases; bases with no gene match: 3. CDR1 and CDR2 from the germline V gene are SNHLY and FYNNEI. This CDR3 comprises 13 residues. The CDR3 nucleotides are TGTGCCAGCAATGGACAGGGTAATCAGCCCCAGCATTTT. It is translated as CASNGQGNQPQHF.

The CDR3 nucleotides read TGTGCCACCAGCGAGGGCCCGGCGGGGGAGACCCAGTACTTC. Translation gives CATSEGPAGETQYF. This sequence joins TRBV24-1 and TRBJ2-5, with D possibly TRBD2 on 6 matching bases. The V gene lost 7 bases and the J gene lost 5 bases, with 16 bases spanning the gap. This CDR3 is 14 amino acids long. Germline assignment: CDR1 KGHDR and CDR2 SFDVKD.

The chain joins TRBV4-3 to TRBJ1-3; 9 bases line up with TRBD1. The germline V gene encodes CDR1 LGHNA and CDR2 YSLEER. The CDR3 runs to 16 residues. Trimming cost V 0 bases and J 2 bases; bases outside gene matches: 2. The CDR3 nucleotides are TGCGCCAGCAGCCAAGACGGGACAGGGACTGGAAACACCATATATTTT. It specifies CASSQDGTGTGNTIYF.

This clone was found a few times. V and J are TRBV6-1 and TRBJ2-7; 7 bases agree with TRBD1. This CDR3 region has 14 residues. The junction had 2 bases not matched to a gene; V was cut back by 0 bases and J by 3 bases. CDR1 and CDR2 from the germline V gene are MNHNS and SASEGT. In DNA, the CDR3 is TGTGCCAGCAGTGAAGCCGGGACAGACTACGAGCAGTACTTC. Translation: CASSEAGTDYEQYF.

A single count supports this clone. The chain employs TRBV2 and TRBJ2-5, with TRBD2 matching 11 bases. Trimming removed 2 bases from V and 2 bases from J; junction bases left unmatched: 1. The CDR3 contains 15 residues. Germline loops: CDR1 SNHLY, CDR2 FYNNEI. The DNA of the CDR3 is TGTGCCAGCAGTGAATTAGCGGGGGGGCAAGAGACCCAGTACTTC. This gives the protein CASSELAGGQETQYF. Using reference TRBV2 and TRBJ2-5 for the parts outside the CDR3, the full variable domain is EPEVTQTPSHQVTQMGQEVILRCVPISNHLYFYWYRQILGQKVEFLVSFYNNEISEKSEIFDDQFSVERPDGSNFTLKIRSTKLEDSAMYFCASSELAGGQETQYFGPGTRLLVL.

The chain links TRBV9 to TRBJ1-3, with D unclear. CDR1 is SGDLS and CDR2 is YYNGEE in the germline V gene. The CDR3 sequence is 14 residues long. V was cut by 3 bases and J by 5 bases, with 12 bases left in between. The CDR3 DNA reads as TGTGCCAGCAGCGCAACCACTTTCAGAAACACCATATATTTT. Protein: CASSATTFRNTIYF.

The CDR3 sequence is CASSRGGVTDTQYF. CDR3 DNA: TGTGCCAGCTCTAGGGGGGGGGTGACAGATACGCAGTATTTT. The genes are TRBV28 and TRBJ2-3; D is possibly TRBD2 (7 bases). The CDR3 is made up of 14 amino acids. Trimming cost V 8 bases and J 3 bases, with 15 bases left between them. The germline gives CDR1 MDHEN, CDR2 SYDVKM.